The 7 T cell receptor beta chains given below trace back to one sample, sequenced in a study of T cells in Graves' hyperthyroidism and ophthalmopathy. Researchers took RNA transcripts and amplified the TCR beta CDR3 regions from them. A first-round RT-PCR of the TCR CDR3 used the HTBI primer set. TCRdb passed the multiplex PCR reads through MiXCR, listing each CDR3 protein once. Here the sample spans some 740,000 distinct CDR3 sequences, 11% to 15% being singletons. The sequenced sample consisted of blood. Source of these receptors: a woman younger than 35 with Graves' hyperthyroidism.

There are many counts of this clonotype. This chain uses TRBV7-3 with TRBJ2-3; D ambiguous. This CDR3 is 15 amino acids long. Deletions cut 1 base from V and 5 bases from J, with 13 bases between. CDR1 is SGHTA, CDR2 FQGTGA, per germline. In nucleotides, the CDR3 is TGTGCCAGCAGCTTAAATCCGGCAGGACGAGATACGCAGTATTTT. The encoded protein is CASSLNPAGRDTQYF.

The chain has TRBV24-1 and TRBJ1-5, with D perhaps matching TRBD1 (5 bases). The V end lost 5 bases, the J end lost 1 base, and 8 bases lay between the germline ends. The CDR3 length is 14 residues. Germline V gene data show CDR1 as KGHDR and CDR2 as SFDVKD. The CDR3 DNA is TGTGCCACCAGTGGGAGGGGAAGCAATCAGCCCCAGCATTTT. Residues: CATSGRGSNQPQHF.

This clonotype was seen ten or more times. V usage is TRBV28 and J usage is TRBJ2-7, with 7 positions matching TRBD1. The germline CDR1 and CDR2 sequences are MDHEN and SYDVKM. J gave up 7 bases and V 4 bases, and 16 bases lay outside the gene matches. The CDR3 loop spans 16 amino acids. Here the CDR3 DNA reads TGTGCCAGCAGTTCCCCCCTCCGGACAGGAGTTCTAGAGCAGTACTTC. This gives the protein CASSSPLRTGVLEQYF.

This clonotype was detected only a few times. The chain couples TRBV7-9 to TRBJ1-1, with D hard to call. With 1 base removed from V and 1 base from J, the gap between germline ends came to 10 bases. The CDR3 contains 15 residues. Looked up from germline, CDR1 is SEHNR and CDR2 is FQNEAQ (reference sequence). CDR3 amino acids: CASSLGRTANTEAFF. The CDR3, as DNA: TGTGCCAGCAGCTTAGGTAGAACGGCGAACACTGAAGCTTTCTTT. The complete variable domain, with remaining parts taken from reference TRBV7-9 and TRBJ1-1, reads DTGVSQNPRHKITKRGQNVTFRCDPISEHNRLYWYRQTLGQGPEFLTYFQNEAQLEKSRLLSDRFSAERPKGSFSTLEIQRTEQGDSAMYLCASSLGRTANTEAFFGQGTRLTVV.

This chain uses TRBV30 with TRBJ1-5; D call uncertain. V dropped 0 bases and J dropped 9 bases, with 9 bases sitting between them. Germline V gene sequence: CDR1 GTSNPN, CDR2 SVGIG (reference sequence). CDR3 length: 12 amino acids. CDR3 sequence reads: CAWSVRTGPQHF. For the CDR3, the DNA is TGTGCCTGGAGTGTTCGTACGGGGCCCCAGCATTTT.

This chain uses TRBV7-9 with TRBJ2-3; 7 bases agree with TRBD1. The CDR3 is 15 amino acids. Per the germline V gene, CDR1 is SEHNR and CDR2 is FQNEAQ (reference sequence). V was pared by 4 bases and J by 7 bases, with 11 bases of the junction left unmatched. CDR3 nucleotide sequence: TGTGCCAGCAGCTCTGGGACAGTGCTGACGAATACGCAGTATTTT. Translating gives CASSSGTVLTNTQYF.

At least ten counts were recorded for this clonotype. This chain links TRBV30 with TRBJ1-1; D possibly corresponds to TRBD1 (5 bases). The germline gives CDR1 GTSNPN, CDR2 SVGIG (reference sequence). V was cut by 1 base and J by 6 bases, with 15 bases left in between. This CDR3 has 14 residues. CDR3 DNA sequence: TGTGCCTGGAGTGATCGGTGGCAGGGCCCTGAAGCTTTCTTT. It yields the protein CAWSDRWQGPEAFF.